Reported below is one T cell receptor beta chain. Profiled with immunoSEQ multiplex PCR; TCRdb holds only in-frame clones, not every one. The repertoire holds 100,000 to 120,000 clones, 85% seen once, with approximately 13% in the top ten. V gave up 6 bases and J gave up 3 bases, with 30 bases separating them. This CDR3 is built from 20 residues. Germline V gene sequence: CDR1 MNHNY, CDR2 SVGAGI (reference sequence). This sample stems from a study of blood T cell repertoires in COVID-19. Background on the study: The United States, Italy and Spain were the sources of the acute and convalescent COVID-19 samples.

Sequences were obtained from peripheral blood. The genes are TRBV6-6 and TRBJ2-4; a possible D gene is TRBD1 (6 bases). The receptor was isolated from a human donor in a cohort sampled during active COVID-19. The CDR3 loop reads CASSKDSPRLHQWGKNIQYF. CDR3 in DNA: TGTGCCAGCAGCAAGGACAGTCCAAGGCTACACCAATGGGGCAAAAACATTCAGTACTTC.